This TCR beta chain was obtained from a study of patients and donors after allogeneic stem cell transplantation. The germline V gene encodes CDR1 GTSNPN and CDR2 SVGIG (reference sequence). This CDR3 is 13 amino acids long. Between the trimmed V and J ends, which lost 0 bases and 4 bases, there was a span of 10 bases. A single record per CDR3 protein comes from TCRdb applying MiXCR to the RT-PCR reads. The sample contains 400,000 to 500,000 distinct CDR3 sequences, 16% of which appear only once. This TCR was recovered from a human donor who was either an allogeneic HSCT recipient or a stem cell or donor lymphocyte infusion donor (not recorded which). It is not recorded whose cells these are; they may come from a transplant donor. This chain links TRBV30 with TRBJ2-7, with unresolved D. The sequenced sample consisted of blood, either unsorted or a sorted T cell fraction (not recorded which). CDR3 bases: TGTGCCTGGAGTGTACCTAGAAATTACGAGCAGTACTTC. As protein: CAWSVPRNYEQYF.